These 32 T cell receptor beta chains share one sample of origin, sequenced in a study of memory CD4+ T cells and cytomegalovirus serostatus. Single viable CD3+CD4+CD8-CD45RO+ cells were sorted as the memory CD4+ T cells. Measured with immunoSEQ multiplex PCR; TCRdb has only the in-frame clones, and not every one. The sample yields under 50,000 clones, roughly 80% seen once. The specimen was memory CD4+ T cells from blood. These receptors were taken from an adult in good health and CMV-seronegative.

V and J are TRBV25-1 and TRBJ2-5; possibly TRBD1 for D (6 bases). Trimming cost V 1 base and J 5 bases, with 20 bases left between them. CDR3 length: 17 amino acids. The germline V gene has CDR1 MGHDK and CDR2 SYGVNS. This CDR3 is CASSELGTGSRRETQYF. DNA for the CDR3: TGTGCCAGCAGTGAATTGGGTACAGGGTCCCGCCGGGAGACCCAGTACTTC.

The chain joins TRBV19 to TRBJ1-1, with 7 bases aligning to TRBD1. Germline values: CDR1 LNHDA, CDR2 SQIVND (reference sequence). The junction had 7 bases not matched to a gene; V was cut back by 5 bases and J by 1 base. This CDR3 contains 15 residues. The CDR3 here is CASSSRRTGNTEAFF. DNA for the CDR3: TGTGCCAGTAGTTCTCGACGGACAGGGAACACTGAAGCTTTCTTT.

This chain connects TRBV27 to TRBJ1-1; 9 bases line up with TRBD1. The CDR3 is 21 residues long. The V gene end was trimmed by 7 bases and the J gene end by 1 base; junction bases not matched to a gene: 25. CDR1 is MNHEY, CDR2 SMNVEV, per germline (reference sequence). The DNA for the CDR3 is TGTGCCAGCAATTCCGGAAGCGACAGGGGGTCGACCTCAATAAAGAACACTGAAGCTTTCTTT. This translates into CASNSGSDRGSTSIKNTEAFF.

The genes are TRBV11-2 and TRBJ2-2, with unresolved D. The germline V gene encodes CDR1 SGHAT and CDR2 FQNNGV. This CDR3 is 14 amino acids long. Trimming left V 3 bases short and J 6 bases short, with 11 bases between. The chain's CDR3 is CASSLSQGPGELFF. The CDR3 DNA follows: TGTGCCAGCAGCTTGTCCCAAGGTCCCGGGGAGCTGTTTTTT.

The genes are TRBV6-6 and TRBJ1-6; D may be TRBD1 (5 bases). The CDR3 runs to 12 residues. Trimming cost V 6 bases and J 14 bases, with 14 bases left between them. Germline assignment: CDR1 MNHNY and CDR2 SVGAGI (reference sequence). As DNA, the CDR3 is TGTGCCAGCAGAGAAAAGGGGTTAGCCCTCCACTTT. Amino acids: CASREKGLALHF.

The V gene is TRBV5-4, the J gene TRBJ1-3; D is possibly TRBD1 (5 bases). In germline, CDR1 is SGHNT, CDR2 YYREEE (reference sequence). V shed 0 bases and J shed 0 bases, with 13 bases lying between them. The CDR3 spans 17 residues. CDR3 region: CASSLGGTFGSGNTIYF. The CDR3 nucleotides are TGTGCCAGCAGCTTGGGGGGGACCTTCGGCTCTGGAAACACCATATATTTT.

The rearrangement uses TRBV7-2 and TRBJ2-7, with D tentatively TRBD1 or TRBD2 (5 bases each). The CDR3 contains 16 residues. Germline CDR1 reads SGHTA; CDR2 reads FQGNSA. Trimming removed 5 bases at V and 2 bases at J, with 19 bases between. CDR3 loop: CASSVGPSTVPYEQYF. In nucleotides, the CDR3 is TGTGCCAGCAGCGTGGGACCGTCTACCGTTCCCTACGAGCAGTACTTC.

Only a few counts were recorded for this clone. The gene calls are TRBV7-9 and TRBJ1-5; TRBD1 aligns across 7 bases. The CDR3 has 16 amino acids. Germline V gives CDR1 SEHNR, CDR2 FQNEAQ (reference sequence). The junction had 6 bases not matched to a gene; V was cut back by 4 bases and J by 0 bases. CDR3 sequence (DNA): TGTGCCAGCAGCTCAGGGGGGGGACTTAGCAATCAGCCCCAGCATTTT. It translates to CASSSGGGLSNQPQHF.

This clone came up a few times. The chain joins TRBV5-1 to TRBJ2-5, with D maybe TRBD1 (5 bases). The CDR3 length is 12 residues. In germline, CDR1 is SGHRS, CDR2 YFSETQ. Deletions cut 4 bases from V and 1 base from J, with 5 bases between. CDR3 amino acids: CASSDSQETQYF. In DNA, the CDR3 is TGCGCCAGCAGCGACAGCCAAGAGACCCAGTACTTC.

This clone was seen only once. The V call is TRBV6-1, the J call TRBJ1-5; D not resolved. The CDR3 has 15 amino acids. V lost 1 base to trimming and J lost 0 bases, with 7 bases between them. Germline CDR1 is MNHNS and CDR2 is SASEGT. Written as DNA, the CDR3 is TGTGCCAGCAGTGAAGGACGGATTAGCAATCAGCCCCAGCATTTT. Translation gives CASSEGRISNQPQHF.

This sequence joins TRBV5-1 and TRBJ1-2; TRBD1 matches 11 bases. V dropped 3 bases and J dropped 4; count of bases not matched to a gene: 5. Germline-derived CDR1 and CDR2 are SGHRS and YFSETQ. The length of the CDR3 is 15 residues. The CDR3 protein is CASSSGQGGLYGYTF. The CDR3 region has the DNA TGCGCCAGCAGCTCGGGACAGGGGGGCCTCTATGGCTACACCTTC.

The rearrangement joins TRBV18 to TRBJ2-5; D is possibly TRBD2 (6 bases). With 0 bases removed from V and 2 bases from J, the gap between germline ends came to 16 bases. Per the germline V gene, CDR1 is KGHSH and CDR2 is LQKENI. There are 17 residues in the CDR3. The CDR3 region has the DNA TGTGCCAGCTCACCACCGCCGGGGAGGAGGGCACAAGAGACCCAGTACTTC. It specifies CASSPPPGRRAQETQYF. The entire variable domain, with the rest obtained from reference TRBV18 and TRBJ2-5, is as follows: NAGVMQNPRHLVRRRGQEARLRCSPMKGHSHVYWYRQLPEEGLKFMVYLQKENIIDESGMPKERFSAEFPKEGPSILRIQQVVRGDSAAYFCASSPPPGRRAQETQYFGPGTRLLVL.

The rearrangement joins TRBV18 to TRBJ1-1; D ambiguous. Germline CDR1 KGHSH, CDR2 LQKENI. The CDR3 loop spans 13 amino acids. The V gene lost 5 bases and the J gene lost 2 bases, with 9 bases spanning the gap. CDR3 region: CASSTDLNTEAFF. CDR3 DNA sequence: TGTGCCAGCTCAACCGACCTTAACACTGAAGCTTTCTTT. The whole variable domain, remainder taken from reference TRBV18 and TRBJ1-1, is NAGVMQNPRHLVRRRGQEARLRCSPMKGHSHVYWYRQLPEEGLKFMVYLQKENIIDESGMPKERFSAEFPKEGPSILRIQQVVRGDSAAYFCASSTDLNTEAFFGQGTRLTVV.

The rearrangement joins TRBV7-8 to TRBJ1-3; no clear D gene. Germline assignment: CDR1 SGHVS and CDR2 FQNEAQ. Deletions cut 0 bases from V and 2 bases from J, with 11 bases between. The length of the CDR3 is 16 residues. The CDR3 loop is CASSLAYGSTGNTIYF. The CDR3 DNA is TGTGCCAGCAGCTTAGCGTATGGTAGCACTGGAAACACCATATATTTT.

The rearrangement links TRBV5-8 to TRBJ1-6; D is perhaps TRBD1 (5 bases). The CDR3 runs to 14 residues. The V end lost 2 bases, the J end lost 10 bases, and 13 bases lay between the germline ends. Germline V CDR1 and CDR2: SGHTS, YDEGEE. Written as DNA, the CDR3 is TGTGCCAGCAGCTTTCTCCGGGGGACCTCACCCCTCCACTTT. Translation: CASSFLRGTSPLHF.

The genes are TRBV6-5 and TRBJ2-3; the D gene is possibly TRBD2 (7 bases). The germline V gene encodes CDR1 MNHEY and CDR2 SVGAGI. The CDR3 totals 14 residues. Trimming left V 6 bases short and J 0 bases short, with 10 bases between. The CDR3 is CASRGGLSTDTQYF. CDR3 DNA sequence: TGTGCCAGCAGGGGGGGGCTGAGCACAGATACGCAGTATTTT.

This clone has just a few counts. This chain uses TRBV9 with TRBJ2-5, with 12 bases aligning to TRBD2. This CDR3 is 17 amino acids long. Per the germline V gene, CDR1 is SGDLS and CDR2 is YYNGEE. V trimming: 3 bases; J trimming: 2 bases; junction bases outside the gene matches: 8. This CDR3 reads CASSETGLAGVQETQYF. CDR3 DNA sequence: TGTGCCAGCAGCGAGACGGGACTAGCGGGCGTTCAAGAGACCCAGTACTTC.

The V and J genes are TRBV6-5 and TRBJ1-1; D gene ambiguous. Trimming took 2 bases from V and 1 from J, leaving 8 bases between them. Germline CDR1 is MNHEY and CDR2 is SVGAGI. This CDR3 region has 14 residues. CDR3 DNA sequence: TGTGCCAGCAGTTACGCGAGAGAGAACACTGAAGCTTTCTTT. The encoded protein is CASSYARENTEAFF.

CDR3 nucleotides: TGCGCCAGCAGCTTCGGACAGGGCGAGCAGTACTTC. Protein product: CASSFGQGEQYF. The chain joins TRBV5-1 to TRBJ2-7, with 8 bases that match TRBD1. This CDR3 is 12 amino acids long. The junction had 1 base not matched to a gene; V was cut back by 2 bases and J by 6 bases. In germline, CDR1 is SGHRS, CDR2 YFSETQ.

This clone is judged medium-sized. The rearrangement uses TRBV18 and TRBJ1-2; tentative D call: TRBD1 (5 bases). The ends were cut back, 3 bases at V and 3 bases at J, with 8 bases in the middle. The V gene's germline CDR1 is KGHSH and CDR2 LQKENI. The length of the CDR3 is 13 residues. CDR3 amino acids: CASSPGTDYGYTF. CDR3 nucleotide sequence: TGTGCCAGCTCACCGGGGACCGACTATGGCTACACCTTC.

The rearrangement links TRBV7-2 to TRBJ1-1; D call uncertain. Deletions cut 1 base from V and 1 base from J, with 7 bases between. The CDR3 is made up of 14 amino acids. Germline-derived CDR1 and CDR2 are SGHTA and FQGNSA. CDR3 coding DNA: TGTGCCAGCAGCTTAGTTTTTGGGAACACTGAAGCTTTCTTT. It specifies CASSLVFGNTEAFF.

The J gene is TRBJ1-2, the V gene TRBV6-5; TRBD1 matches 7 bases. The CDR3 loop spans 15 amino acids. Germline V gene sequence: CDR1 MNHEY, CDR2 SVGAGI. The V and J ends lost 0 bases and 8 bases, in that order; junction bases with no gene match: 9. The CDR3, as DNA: TGTGCCAGCAGTTACTCGATTAAGGGGGCAGGGGGCTACACCTTC. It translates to CASSYSIKGAGGYTF.

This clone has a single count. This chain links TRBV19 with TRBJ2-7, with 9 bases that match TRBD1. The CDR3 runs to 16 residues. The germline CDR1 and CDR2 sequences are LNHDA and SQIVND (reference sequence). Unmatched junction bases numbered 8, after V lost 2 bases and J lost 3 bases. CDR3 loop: CASSILSGQGIYEQYF. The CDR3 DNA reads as TGTGCCAGTAGTATATTATCGGGACAGGGTATCTACGAGCAGTACTTC.

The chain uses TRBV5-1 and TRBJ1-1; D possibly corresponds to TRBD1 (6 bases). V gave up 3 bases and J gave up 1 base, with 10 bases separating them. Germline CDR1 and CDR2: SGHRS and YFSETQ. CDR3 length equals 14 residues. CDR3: CASSSQGRNTEAFF. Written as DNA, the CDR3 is TGCGCCAGCAGCTCACAGGGTAGGAACACTGAAGCTTTCTTT.

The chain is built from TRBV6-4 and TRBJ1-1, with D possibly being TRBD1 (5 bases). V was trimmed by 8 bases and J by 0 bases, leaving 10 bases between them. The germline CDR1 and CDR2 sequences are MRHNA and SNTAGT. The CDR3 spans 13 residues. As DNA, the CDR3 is TGTGCCAGCCGAGCAGGGATGAACACTGAAGCTTTCTTT. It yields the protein CASRAGMNTEAFF.

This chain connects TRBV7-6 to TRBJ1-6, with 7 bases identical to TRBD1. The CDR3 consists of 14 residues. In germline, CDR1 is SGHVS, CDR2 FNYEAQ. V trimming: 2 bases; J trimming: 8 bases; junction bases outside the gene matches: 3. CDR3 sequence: CASSLKGTDSPLHF. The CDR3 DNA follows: TGTGCCAGCAGCTTAAAAGGGACAGATTCACCCCTCCACTTT.

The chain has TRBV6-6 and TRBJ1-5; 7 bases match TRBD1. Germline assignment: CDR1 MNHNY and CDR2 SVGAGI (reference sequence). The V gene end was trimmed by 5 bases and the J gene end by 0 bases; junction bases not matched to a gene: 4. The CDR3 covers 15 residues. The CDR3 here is CASSDRDLSNQPQHF. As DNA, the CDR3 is TGTGCCAGCAGTGACAGGGACCTTAGCAATCAGCCCCAGCATTTT.

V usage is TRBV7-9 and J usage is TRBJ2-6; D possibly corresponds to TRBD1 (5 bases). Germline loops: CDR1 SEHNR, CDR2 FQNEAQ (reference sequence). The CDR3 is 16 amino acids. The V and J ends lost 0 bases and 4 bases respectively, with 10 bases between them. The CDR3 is CASSLAQGLGANVLTF. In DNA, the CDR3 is TGTGCCAGCAGCTTAGCCCAGGGTCTGGGGGCCAACGTCCTGACTTTC.

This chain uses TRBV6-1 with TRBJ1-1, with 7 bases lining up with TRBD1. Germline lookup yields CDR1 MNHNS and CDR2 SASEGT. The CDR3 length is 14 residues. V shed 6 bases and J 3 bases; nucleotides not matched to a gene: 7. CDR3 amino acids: CASSKQGQDTEAFF. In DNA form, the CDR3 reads TGTGCCAGCAGCAAACAGGGGCAGGACACTGAAGCTTTCTTT.

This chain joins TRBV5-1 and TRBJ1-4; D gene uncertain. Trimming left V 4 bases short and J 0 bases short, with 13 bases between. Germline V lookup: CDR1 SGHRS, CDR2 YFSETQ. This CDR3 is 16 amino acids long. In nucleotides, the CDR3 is TGCGCCAGCAGCCCAGTGGACGGAGCAACTAATGAAAAACTGTTTTTT. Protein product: CASSPVDGATNEKLFF.

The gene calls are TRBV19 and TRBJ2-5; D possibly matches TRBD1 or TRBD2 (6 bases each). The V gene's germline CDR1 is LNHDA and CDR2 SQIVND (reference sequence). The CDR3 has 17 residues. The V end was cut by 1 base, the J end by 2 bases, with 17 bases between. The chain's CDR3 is CASSIGGASKGQETQYF. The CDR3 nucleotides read TGTGCCAGTAGTATAGGGGGGGCGAGCAAAGGGCAAGAGACCCAGTACTTC.

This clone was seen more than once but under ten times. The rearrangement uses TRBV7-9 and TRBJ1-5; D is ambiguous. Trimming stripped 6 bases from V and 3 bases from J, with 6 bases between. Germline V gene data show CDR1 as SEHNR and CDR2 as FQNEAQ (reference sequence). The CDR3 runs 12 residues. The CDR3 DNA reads TGTGCCAGCAGTACGAACAATCAGCCCCAGCATTTT. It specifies CASSTNNQPQHF. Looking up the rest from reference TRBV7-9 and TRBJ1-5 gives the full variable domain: DTGVSQNPRHKITKRGQNVTFRCDPISEHNRLYWYRQTLGQGPEFLTYFQNEAQLEKSRLLSDRFSAERPKGSFSTLEIQRTEQGDSAMYLCASSTNNQPQHFGDGTRLSIL.